One sample yielded the 3 T cell receptor beta chains listed below, sequenced in a study of radiotherapy plus CTLA-4 blockade in lung cancer. Clones were read by immunoSEQ multiplex PCR, and TCRdb kept only the in-frame ones, dropping some. The table has some 96,000 clones, around nine tenths seen once; the top ten hold 4% to 6%. Source: peripheral blood, taken from a patient treated with radiotherapy plus ipilimumab. These receptor sequences come from a human donor with non-small cell lung cancer that progressed on radiotherapy plus ipilimumab.

On this clone itself: This specimen includes other DNA sequences encoding the same CDR3. V is TRBV6-6 and J is TRBJ2-2; maybe TRBD1 (6 bases). V lost 6 bases and J 5 bases, leaving 10 bases between the germline ends. The CDR3 covers 13 residues. CDR1 and CDR2 from the germline V gene are MNHNY and SVGAGI (reference sequence). CDR3 region: CASSPRGTGELFF. For the CDR3, the DNA is TGTGCCAGCAGCCCCAGGGGAACCGGGGAGCTGTTTTTT.

This rearrangement joins TRBV5-4 to TRBJ2-2; D gene unclear. Germline V lookup: CDR1 SGHNT, CDR2 YYREEE (reference sequence). CDR3 length equals 12 residues. Trimming removed 0 bases from V and 7 bases from J, with 4 bases in between. As DNA, the CDR3 is TGTGCCAGCAGCTTGGTTCTCGGGGAGCTGTTTTTT. The encoded protein is CASSLVLGELFF.

This chain connects TRBV28 to TRBJ2-1; D is possibly TRBD2 (6 bases). Germline lookup yields CDR1 MDHEN and CDR2 SYDVKM. V lost 5 bases, J lost 6 bases, and 14 bases lay in between. This CDR3 has 14 residues. CDR3 nucleotides: TGTGCCAGCAGTACGACCAGGGAGGTCAATGAGCAGTTCTTC. Protein product: CASSTTREVNEQFF.